The rows below give T cell receptor beta chains drawn from one sample of a study of CD8+CD57+ T cells in acquired aplastic anemia. TCRdb recomputed calls from the reads with MiXCR, one row per CDR3 protein. The sample records roughly 180,000 distinct CDR3 sequences, 35% to 50% being singletons. The sample was sorted CD4+, CD8+, or CD8+CD57+ T cells (not recorded which) from PBMCs. The receptors shown here come from a human donor in good health. The CDR3 runs from the conserved cysteine through the conserved F or W. D genes are given only for firm matches. A clone size is listed for some rows: how often the clone was seen (once, few, many), or a class if it is expanded.

>TRBJ1-2|TRBV7-2|-|-
CASSTREAYGYTF
TGTGCCAGCAGCACAAGGGAGGCCTATGGCTACACCTTC
>TRBJ1-3|TRBV19|-|few
CASSMEQGRNTIYF
TGTGCCAGTAGTATGGAGCAGGGAAGAAACACCATATATTTT
>TRBJ2-3|TRBV7-7|TRBD2|many
CASPREGGQSDTQYF
TGTGCTAGCCCCCGGGAGGGAGGGCAGTCAGATACGCAGTATTTT
>TRBJ2-1|TRBV7-9|-|once
CASSSIRVEQFF
TGTGCCAGCAGCTCAATCCGCGTTGAGCAGTTCTTC
>TRBJ2-1|TRBV19|TRBD2|few
CASRDRLADNEQFF
TGTGCCAGTAGGGACCGACTAGCGGACAATGAGCAGTTCTTC
>TRBJ1-1|TRBV2|-|many
CASGQLNTEAFF
TGTGCCAGCGGACAGCTGAACACTGAAGCTTTCTTT
>TRBJ1-1|TRBV12-3/TRBV12-4|-|-
CASRPRGRVNTEAFF
TGTGCCAGCAGGCCGAGGGGCCGAGTGAACACTGAAGCTTTCTTT
>TRBJ2-7|TRBV29-1|TRBD2|-
CSVEGLAGGYEQYF
TGCAGCGTTGAAGGACTAGCGGGAGGCTACGAGCAGTACTTC
>TRBJ2-5|TRBV5-4|-|many
CASRGGSYQETQYF
TGTGCCAGCAGGGGTGGATCGTACCAAGAGACCCAGTACTTC
>TRBJ2-5|TRBV5-6|-|many
CASSLLDQETQYF
TGTGCCAGCAGCTTGCTAGACCAAGAGACCCAGTACTTC
>TRBJ1-5|TRBV3-1|-|few
CASSQGLLNQPQHF
TGTGCCAGCAGCCAAGGGCTGCTGAATCAGCCCCAGCATTTT
>TRBJ1-1|TRBV5-1|TRBD1|-
CASNTGTGGTEAFF
TGCGCCAGCAATACCGGGACAGGGGGCACTGAAGCTTTCTTT
>TRBJ2-7|TRBV18|TRBD1|-
CASSPQGGYYEQYF
TGTGCCAGCTCCCCACAGGGGGGTTACTACGAGCAGTACTTC
>TRBJ2-7|TRBV5-1|-|-
CASSLTGQPSYEQYF
TGCGCCAGCAGCCTGACTGGACAACCTTCCTACGAGCAGTACTTC
>TRBJ1-3|TRBV2|-|-
CANSEGTGSGNTIYF
TGTGCCAACAGTGAAGGGACGGGCTCTGGAAACACCATATATTTT
>TRBJ1-6|TRBV19|-|many
CASSQGRHSPLHF
TGTGCCAGTAGTCAGGGGAGACATTCACCCCTCCACTTT
>TRBJ2-1|TRBV2|-|-
CASSIPSDTYNEQFF
TGTGCCAGCAGTATTCCTAGCGATACCTACAATGAGCAGTTCTTC
>TRBJ1-6|TRBV5-1|-|many
CASSLWPYNSPLHF
TGCGCCAGCAGCTTGTGGCCCTATAATTCACCCCTCCACTTT
>TRBJ2-5|TRBV14|-|many
CASSPWNRETQYF
TGTGCCAGCAGCCCATGGAACAGGGAGACCCAGTACTTC
>TRBJ1-3|TRBV7-9|-|-
CASSREGNTIYF
TGTGCCAGCAGCAGAGAGGGAAACACCATATATTTT
>TRBJ2-1|TRBV10-3|-|-
CAITPNREPYGEQFF
TGTGCCATCACCCCCAACAGGGAGCCTTATGGTGAGCAGTTCTTC
>TRBJ2-6|TRBV24-1|-|many
CATSEDGANVLTF
TGTGCCACCAGCGAGGATGGGGCCAACGTCCTGACTTTC
>TRBJ2-6|TRBV29-1|-|once
CSVASGANVLTF
TGCAGCGTTGCTTCCGGGGCCAACGTCCTGACTTTC
>TRBJ1-1|TRBV19|-|once
CASSIGGGIYTEAFF
TGTGCCAGTAGTATCGGCGGGGGTATATACACTGAAGCTTTCTTT
>TRBJ2-5|TRBV18|-|few
CASSRTSQETQYF
TGTGCCAGCTCGCGGACAAGTCAAGAGACCCAGTACTTC
>TRBJ1-2|TRBV2|-|few
CASSSLGGGDGYTF
TGTGCCAGCAGCTCCCTCGGGGGAGGGGATGGCTACACCTTC
>TRBJ2-1|TRBV19|-|few
CASRTTTTLYNEQFF
TGTGCCAGTAGGACGACTACCACTCTCTACAATGAGCAGTTCTTC
>TRBJ2-1|TRBV20-1|-|many
CSARDGLVGEQFF
TGCAGTGCTAGAGATGGGCTAGTGGGTGAGCAGTTCTTC
>TRBJ2-5|TRBV25-1|TRBD2|-
CASSPGTSGRGETQYF
TGTGCCAGCAGCCCCGGGACTAGCGGGAGAGGGGAGACCCAGTACTTC
>TRBJ2-5|TRBV30|TRBD1|-
CAWSGRGQGGWETQYF
TGTGCCTGGAGTGGCCGGGGACAGGGAGGTTGGGAGACCCAGTACTTC
>TRBJ2-7|TRBV3-1|TRBD1|many
CASSPAGTGTYEQYF
TGTGCCAGCAGCCCCGCCGGGACAGGGACCTACGAGCAGTACTTC
>TRBJ2-1|TRBV5-1|TRBD1|-
CASSLVRTGANEQFF
TGCGCCAGCAGCTTGGTACGGACAGGGGCCAATGAGCAGTTCTTC